This T cell receptor (beta chain) was captured in a study of CD8+CD57+ T cells in acquired aplastic anemia. The CDR3 sequence is 14 residues long. Germline-derived CDR1 and CDR2 are LNHDA and SQIVND (reference sequence). V was cut by 5 bases and J by 1 base, with 9 bases left in between. Genomic DNA, the template, was used for profiling of the TCR beta VDJ and CDR3. TCRdb called the reads again in MiXCR, with one record for every CDR3 protein. The data hold around 180,000 distinct CDR3 sequences, with about three fifths observed a single time. Many counts were recorded for this clonotype. This TCR was recovered from a human donor in good health. The V call is TRBV19, the J call TRBJ1-5; D unclear. Sequencing input: sorted CD4+, CD8+, or CD8+CD57+ T cells (not recorded which) from PBMCs. This chain's CDR3 is CASSFYSSNQPQHF. CDR3 nucleotides: TGTGCCAGTAGTTTTTATAGCAGCAATCAGCCCCAGCATTTT. The full variable domain, its missing parts supplied by reference TRBV19 and TRBJ1-5, is DGGITQSPKYLFRKEGQNVTLSCEQNLNHDAMYWYRQDPGQGLRLIYYSQIVNDFQKGDIAEGYSVSREKKESFPLTVTSAQKNPTAFYLCASSFYSSNQPQHFGDGTRLSIL.